These T cell receptor beta chains were read from a single sample in a study of blood T cell repertoires in COVID-19. Data came from immunoSEQ multiplex PCR; TCRdb stores just in-frame clones and leaves some out. The data contain about 270,000 clones, more than 75% of them singletons. Sequencing was performed on PBMCs or T cells enriched from blood (not recorded which). The receptors come from a woman between 18 and 29 years old who had recovered from COVID-19. The CDR3 runs from the conserved cysteine through the conserved F or W. A D gene is named only where the DNA matches it firmly. Clone size is given for some rows only: seen once, a few or many times, or a class if the clone is expanded.

size	V	D	J	length	DNA	CDR3
-	TRBV15	-	TRBJ2-7	14	TGTGCCACCAGCAGAGATAGGTCGGGGGATGAGCAGTACTTC	CATSRDRSGDEQYF
-	TRBV27	-	TRBJ1-1	16	TGTGCCAGCAGTGGTCGGGGGGGAATCGGGAACACTGAAGCTTTCTTT	CASSGRGGIGNTEAFF
-	TRBV4-1	-	TRBJ2-2	15	TGCGCCAGCAGCTCCCGATCAAAAGCCATCGGGGAGCTGTTTTTT	CASSSRSKAIGELFF
-	TRBV18	-	TRBJ1-1	12	TGTGCCAGCTCACCCAGGAACACTGAAGCTTTCTTT	CASSPRNTEAFF
-	TRBV3-1/TRBV3-2	TRBD2	TRBJ2-1	14	TGTGCCAGCAGCCAAGATACTAGCGGTAATGTGCAGTTCTTC	CASSQDTSGNVQFF
-	TRBV6-4	-	TRBJ1-4	15	TGTGCCAGCAGTGACCTAGCTGCAACTAATGAAAAACTGTTTTTT	CASSDLAATNEKLFF
-	TRBV7-2	TRBD1	TRBJ1-2	17	TGTGCCAGCAGCTTAGCCCTAGGGACAGGGTTGAACTATGGCTACACCTTC	CASSLALGTGLNYGYTF
-	TRBV5-1	-	TRBJ2-5	15	TGCGCCAGCAGCATAAACCCGGGGGGCGAAGAGACCCAGTACTTC	CASSINPGGEETQYF
-	TRBV6-5	-	TRBJ1-1	13	TGTGCCAGCTCCCGCGTACGGTACACTGAAGCTTTCTTT	CASSRVRYTEAFF
-	TRBV11-2	TRBD1	TRBJ1-6	15	TGTGCCAGCAGCTCGACAGGGAATTATAATTCACCCCTCCACTTT	CASSSTGNYNSPLHF
-	TRBV28	-	TRBJ1-1	14	TGTGCCAGCAGTTTGTTACAGTTTAACACTGAAGCTTTCTTT	CASSLLQFNTEAFF
-	TRBV21-1	-	TRBJ1-2	19	-	CASSPPVGQGALLPLGYTF
-	TRBV7-9	TRBD2	TRBJ2-4	13	TGTGCCAGCAGCCCCGGGGGGAGAAACATTCAGTACTTC	CASSPGGRNIQYF
-	TRBV3-1/TRBV3-2	-	TRBJ1-1	16	TGTGCCAGCAGCTTAATAGGTACAGGGATGAACACTGAAGCTTTCTTT	CASSLIGTGMNTEAFF
-	TRBV7-7	TRBD2	TRBJ2-5	15	TGTGCCAGCAGCTTAGTAGCGGGCGAGGAAGAGACCCAGTACTTC	CASSLVAGEEETQYF
-	TRBV7-9	-	TRBJ1-1	17	TGTGCCAGCAGCTTATCCCGCGACACTAGCATGAACACTGAAGCTTTCTTT	CASSLSRDTSMNTEAFF
once	TRBV5-1	-	TRBJ1-4	15	TGCGCCAGCAGCTTGGACGGGACAAGGCATGAAAAACTGTTTTTT	CASSLDGTRHEKLFF
-	TRBV7-2	TRBD2	TRBJ2-1	19	TGTGCCAGCAGCCCCCCCCCTCGACTAGCGGGACCGAAATACAATGAGCAGTTCTTC	CASSPPPRLAGPKYNEQFF
-	TRBV19	TRBD2	TRBJ2-1	15	TGTGCCAGTAGAGTAGTCCTAGCGGGAGGTACTGAGCAGTTCTTC	CASRVVLAGGTEQFF
-	TRBV9	TRBD2	TRBJ2-3	18	TGTGCCAGCAGCGTAGATGGTGGTGGGCTAGCGGGCACAGATACGCAGTATTTT	CASSVDGGGLAGTDTQYF
-	TRBV25-1	TRBD1	TRBJ2-7	16	TGTGCCAGCAGTGGCTGGGACAGATTAAGCTCCTACGAGCAGTACTTC	CASSGWDRLSSYEQYF
few	TRBV7-9	-	TRBJ2-1	14	TGTGCCAGCCGCGCAGGGGTTAGCTACAATGAGCAGTTCTTC	CASRAGVSYNEQFF
-	TRBV10-1	TRBD1	TRBJ1-2	15	TGCGCCAGCAGTGAGTCGAACGGACAGGAATATGGCTACACCTTC	CASSESNGQEYGYTF
-	TRBV5-1	-	TRBJ2-1	16	TGCGCCAGCAGCTCCTTTCGGGAGAAATCCTACAATGAGCAGTTCTTC	CASSSFREKSYNEQFF
-	TRBV28	-	TRBJ1-2	15	TGTGCCAGCAAAAGAGGGGGTGGCACCTCTTATGGCTACACCTTC	CASKRGGGTSYGYTF
-	TRBV18	-	TRBJ1-5	15	TGTGCCAGCTCCGTAACCGGCAGCGGGGATCAGCCCCAGCATTTT	CASSVTGSGDQPQHF
-	TRBV2	-	TRBJ2-1	14	TGTGCCTACACAGGGCGGGGGTCCTACAATGAGCAGTTCTTC	CAYTGRGSYNEQFF